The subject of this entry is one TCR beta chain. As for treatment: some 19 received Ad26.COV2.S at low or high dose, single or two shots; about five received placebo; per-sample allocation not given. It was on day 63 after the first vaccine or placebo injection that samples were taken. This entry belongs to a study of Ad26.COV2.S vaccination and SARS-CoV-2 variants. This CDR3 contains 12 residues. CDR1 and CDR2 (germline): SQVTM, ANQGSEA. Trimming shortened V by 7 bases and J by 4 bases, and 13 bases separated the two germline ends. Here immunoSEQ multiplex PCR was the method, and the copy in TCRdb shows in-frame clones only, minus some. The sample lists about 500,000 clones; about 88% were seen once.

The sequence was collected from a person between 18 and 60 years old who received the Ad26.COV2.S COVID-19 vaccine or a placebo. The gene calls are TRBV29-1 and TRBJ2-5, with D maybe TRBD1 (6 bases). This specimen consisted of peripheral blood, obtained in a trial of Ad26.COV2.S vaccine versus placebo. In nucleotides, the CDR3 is TGCAGCGGGGGACACAACCGAGAGACCCAGTACTTC. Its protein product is CSGGHNRETQYF. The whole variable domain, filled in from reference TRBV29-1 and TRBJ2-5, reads SAVISQKPSRDICQRGTSLTIQCQVDSQVTMMFWYRQQPGQSLTLIATANQGSEATYESGFVIDKFPISRPNLTFSTLTVSNMSPEDSSIYLCSGGHNRETQYFGPGTRLLVL.